This is a list of T cell receptor beta chains from one sample in a study of metastatic and nonmetastatic thyroid tumors. TCRdb re-called the PCR reads through MiXCR. The sample yields some 42,000 clones, roughly 28% seen once. Sequenced sample: blood. The receptors derive from a male donor with papillary thyroid cancer or a benign thyroid nodule (not recorded which). Some clones in this sample may be carry-over from other donors' samples. CDR3s include the opening cysteine and the closing phenylalanine or tryptophan. D genes are given only for firm matches. Size values are once, few and many counts, or a class for expanded clones, and some rows have none.

CDR3 length,D gene,clone size,V gene,J gene,CDR3 protein,CDR3 DNA
14,-,few,TRBV24-1,TRBJ1-2,CATSDPGLGYGYTF,TGTGCCACCAGTGACCCCGGACTGGGCTATGGCTACACCTTC
18,TRBD2,-,TRBV11-2,TRBJ2-6,CASSLRGVEYSGANVLTF,TGTGCCAGCAGCTTACGGGGGGTCGAATACTCTGGGGCCAACGTCCTGACTTTC
17,TRBD2,medium-sized,TRBV6-1,TRBJ2-3,CASSGSTSGRFTDTQYF,TGTGCCAGCAGTGGATCCACTAGCGGGAGGTTCACAGATACGCAGTATTTT
16,TRBD1,-,TRBV5-1,TRBJ1-1,CASSLLGNRGNTEAFF,TGCGCCAGCAGCTTGTTAGGCAACAGGGGAAACACTGAAGCTTTCTTT
15,TRBD1,many,TRBV12-3/TRBV12-4,TRBJ1-1,CASSSYKQGYTEAFF,TGTGCCAGCAGCTCTTACAAACAGGGGTACACTGAAGCTTTCTTT
14,-,-,TRBV18,TRBJ2-7,CASSPPSIRYEQYF,TGTGCCAGCTCACCACCCTCGATAAGATACGAGCAGTACTTC
13,-,few,TRBV11-3,TRBJ1-1,CASSRQPNTEAFF,TGTGCCAGCAGCCGCCAGCCGAACACTGAAGCTTTCTTT
16,TRBD2,-,TRBV9,TRBJ2-1,CASSPRTSGSRDEQFF,TGTGCCAGCAGCCCCCGGACTAGCGGGAGTCGGGATGAGCAGTTCTTC
15,TRBD1,-,TRBV14,TRBJ1-1,CASSQTFTGGTEAFF,TGTGCCAGCAGCCAGACCTTTACAGGGGGCACTGAAGCTTTCTTT
14,TRBD2,-,TRBV27,TRBJ2-1,CASSFLAGYNEQFF,TGTGCCAGCAGTTTCCTAGCGGGTTACAATGAGCAGTTCTTC
15,TRBD2,few,TRBV6-1,TRBJ2-5,CASSTTGLPQETQYF,TGTGCCAGCAGTACCACGGGACTACCCCAAGAGACCCAGTACTTC
16,TRBD1,few,TRBV6-1,TRBJ2-1,CASSDQGAIGYNEQFF,TGTGCCAGCAGTGATCAGGGGGCGATCGGCTACAATGAGCAGTTCTTC
14,-,-,TRBV20-1,TRBJ1-1,CSASLRGVETEAFF,TGCAGTGCTTCGTTAAGGGGGGTAGAGACTGAAGCTTTCTTT
11,-,many,TRBV29-1,TRBJ2-7,CSVEDHYEQYF,TGCAGCGTTGAAGATCACTACGAGCAGTACTTC
15,-,-,TRBV5-1,TRBJ2-6,CASSPSLSGANVLTF,TGCGCCAGCAGCCCAAGTCTCTCTGGGGCCAACGTCCTGACTTTC
14,-,few,TRBV27,TRBJ2-2,CASSLVGVTGELFF,TGTGCCAGCAGTTTGGTGGGAGTTACCGGGGAGCTGTTTTTT
16,TRBD2,-,TRBV2,TRBJ2-3,CASSGTSGRTTDTQYF,TGTGCCAGCAGCGGGACTAGCGGGAGGACCACAGATACGCAGTATTTT
17,TRBD1,-,TRBV20-1,TRBJ2-7,CSSIPPPGQEHPYEQYF,TGCAGTTCAATCCCCCCCCCCGGACAGGAGCATCCCTACGAGCAGTACTTC
14,TRBD1,-,TRBV6-6,TRBJ1-1,CASSYDRGGAEAFF,TGTGCCAGCAGTTACGACAGGGGGGGTGCTGAAGCTTTCTTT